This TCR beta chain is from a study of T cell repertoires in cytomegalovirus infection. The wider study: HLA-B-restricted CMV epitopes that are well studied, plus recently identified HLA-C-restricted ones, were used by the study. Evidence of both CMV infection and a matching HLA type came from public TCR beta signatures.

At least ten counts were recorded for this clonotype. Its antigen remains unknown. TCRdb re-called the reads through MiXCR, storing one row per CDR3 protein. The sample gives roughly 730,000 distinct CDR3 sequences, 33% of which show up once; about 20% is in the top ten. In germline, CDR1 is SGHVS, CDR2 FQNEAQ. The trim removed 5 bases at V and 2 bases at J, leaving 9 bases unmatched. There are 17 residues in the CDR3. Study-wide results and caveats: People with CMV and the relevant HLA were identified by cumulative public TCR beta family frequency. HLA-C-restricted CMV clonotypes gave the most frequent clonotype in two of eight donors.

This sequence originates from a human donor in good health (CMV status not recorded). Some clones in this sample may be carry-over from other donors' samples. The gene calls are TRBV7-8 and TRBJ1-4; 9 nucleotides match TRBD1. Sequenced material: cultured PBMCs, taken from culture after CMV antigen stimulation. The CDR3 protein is CASSRNRGRVTNEKLFF. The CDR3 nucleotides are TGTGCCAGCAGCCGAAACAGGGGGCGAGTCACTAATGAAAAACTGTTTTTT.